The sequence of this TCR beta chain was determined in a study of regulatory T cells in long-lasting Graves disease. Across the whole study: Treatment with antithyroid drugs for over 5 years, together with positive TSH receptor antibodies, meant persistent Graves' disease.

V was clipped by 5 bases and J by 2 bases; unmatched bases: 5. Per the germline V gene, CDR1 is DFQATT and CDR2 is SNEGSKA (reference sequence). The CDR3 spans 14 residues. This clonotype was picked up a small number of times. The sample's time point: persistent/refractory GD, antithyroid drugs over 5 years with positive TRAb. The TCR library was made from RNA extracted from PBMCs. Sequencing libraries for TCR beta were prepared with iRepertoire HTBI primers and Arm-PCR of CDR3 regions. TCRdb reanalysed the multiplex PCR reads using MiXCR and keeps one entry per CDR3 protein. The table shows approximately 400,000 distinct CDR3 sequences, with roughly 20% occurring only once.

The J gene is TRBJ2-7, the V gene TRBV20-1; TRBD2 agrees at 11 bases. This TCR derives from a female donor with Graves disease. The sequences come from peripheral blood mononuclear cells (PBMCs), collected when the disease was refractory, from a patient treated with antithyroid drugs. This CDR3 is CSAELAGGTYEQYF. DNA of the CDR3: TGCAGTGCTGAGTTAGCGGGAGGGACCTACGAGCAGTACTTC.